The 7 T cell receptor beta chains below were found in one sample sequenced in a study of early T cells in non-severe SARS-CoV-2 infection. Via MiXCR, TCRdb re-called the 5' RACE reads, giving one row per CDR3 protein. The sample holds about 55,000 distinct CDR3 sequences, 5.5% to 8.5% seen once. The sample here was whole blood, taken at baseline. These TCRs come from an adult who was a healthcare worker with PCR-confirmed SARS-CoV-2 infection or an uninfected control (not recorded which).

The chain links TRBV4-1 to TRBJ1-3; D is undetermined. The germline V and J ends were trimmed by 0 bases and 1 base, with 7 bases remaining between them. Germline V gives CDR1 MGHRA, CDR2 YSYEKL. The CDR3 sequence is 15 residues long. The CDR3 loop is CASSQDTPSGNTIYF. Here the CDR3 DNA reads TGCGCCAGCAGCCAAGATACGCCATCTGGAAACACCATATATTTT.

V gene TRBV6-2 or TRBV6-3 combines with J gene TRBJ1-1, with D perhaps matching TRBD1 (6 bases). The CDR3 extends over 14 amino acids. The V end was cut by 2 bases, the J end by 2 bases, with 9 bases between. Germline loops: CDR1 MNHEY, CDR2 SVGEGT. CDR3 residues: CASSYQGLNTEAFF. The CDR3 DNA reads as TGTGCCAGCAGTTACCAGGGGTTAAACACTGAAGCTTTCTTT.

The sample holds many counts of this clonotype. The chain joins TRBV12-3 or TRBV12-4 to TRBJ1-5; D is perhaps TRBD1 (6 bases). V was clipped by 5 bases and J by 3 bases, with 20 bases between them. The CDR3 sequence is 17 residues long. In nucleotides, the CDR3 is TGTGCCAGCAGTGGGGGGGCAGGGGCCGCCTCCAATCAGCCCCAGCATTTT. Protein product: CASSGGAGAASNQPQHF.

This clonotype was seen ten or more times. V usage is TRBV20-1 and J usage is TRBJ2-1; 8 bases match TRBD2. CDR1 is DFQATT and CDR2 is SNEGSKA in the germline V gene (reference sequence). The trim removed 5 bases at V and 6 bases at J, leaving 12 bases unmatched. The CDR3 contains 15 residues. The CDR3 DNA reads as TGCAGTGCTCCTCGGACTAGCCTTAACCTCAATGAGCAGTTCTTC. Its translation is CSAPRTSLNLNEQFF.

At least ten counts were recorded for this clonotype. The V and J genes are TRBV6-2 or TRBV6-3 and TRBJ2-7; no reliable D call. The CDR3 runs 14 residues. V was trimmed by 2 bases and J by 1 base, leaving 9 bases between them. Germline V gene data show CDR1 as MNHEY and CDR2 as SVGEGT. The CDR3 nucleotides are TGTGCCAGCAGTTACACACCATCTTCCTACGAGCAGTACTTC. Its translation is CASSYTPSSYEQYF.

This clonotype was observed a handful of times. Written as DNA, the CDR3 is TGTGCCAGCAGCCGGGACAGGGGGCCCTATGGCTACACCTTC. Its translation is CASSRDRGPYGYTF. The chain couples TRBV7-9 to TRBJ1-2; 12 bases are a match to TRBD1. CDR1 is SEHNR, CDR2 FQNEAQ, per germline (reference sequence). V dropped 5 bases and J dropped 4; count of bases not matched to a gene: 2. The CDR3 contains 14 residues.

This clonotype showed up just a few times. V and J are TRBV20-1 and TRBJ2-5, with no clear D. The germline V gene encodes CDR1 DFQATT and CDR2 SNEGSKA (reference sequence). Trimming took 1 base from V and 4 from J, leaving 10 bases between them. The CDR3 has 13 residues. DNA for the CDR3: TGCAGTGCTAGAGGGGATAGCAGAGAGACCCAGTACTTC. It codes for CSARGDSRETQYF.